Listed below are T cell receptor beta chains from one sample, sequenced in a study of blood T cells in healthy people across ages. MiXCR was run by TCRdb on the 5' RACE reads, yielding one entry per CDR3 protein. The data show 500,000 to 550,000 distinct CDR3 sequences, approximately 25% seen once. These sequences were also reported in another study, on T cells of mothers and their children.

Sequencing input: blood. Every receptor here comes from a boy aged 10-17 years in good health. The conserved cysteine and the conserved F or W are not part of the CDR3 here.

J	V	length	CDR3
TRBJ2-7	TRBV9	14	ASSPRASGGADEQY
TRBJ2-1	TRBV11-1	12	ASSFPGLRNEQF
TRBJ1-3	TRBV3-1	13	ASSQMRSSGNTIY
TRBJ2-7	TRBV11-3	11	ASSPPGNYEQY
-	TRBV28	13	ASSTQSASSYEQY
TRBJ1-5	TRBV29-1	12	SALGQGDNQPQH
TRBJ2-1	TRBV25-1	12	ASSPVGGISEQF
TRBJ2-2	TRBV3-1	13	ASSQGTGGFGELF
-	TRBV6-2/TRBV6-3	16	ASSWAPHGSSGVYEQY
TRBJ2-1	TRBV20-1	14	SADRSLWTGDNEQF
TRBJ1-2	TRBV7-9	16	ASSRPGAPGPKDYGYT
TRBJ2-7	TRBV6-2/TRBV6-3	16	ASSSWTSGGGPLYEQY
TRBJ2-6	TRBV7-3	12	ASSPLGGANVLT
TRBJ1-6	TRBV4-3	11	ASSQEVLSPLH
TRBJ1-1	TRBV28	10	ASSLINTEAF
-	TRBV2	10	ASRKTRDEQY
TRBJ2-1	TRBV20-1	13	SASLGTGLRNEQF
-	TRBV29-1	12	SVEGTQSYNEQF
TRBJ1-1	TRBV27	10	ASRREGTEAF
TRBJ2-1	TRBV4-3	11	ASSQGRLAEQF
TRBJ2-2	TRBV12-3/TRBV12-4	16	ASRGLAGGEEYTGELF
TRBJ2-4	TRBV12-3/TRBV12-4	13	ASSSLVGSQDIQY
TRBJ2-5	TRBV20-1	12	SAALAGPQEAQY
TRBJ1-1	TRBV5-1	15	ASSSEMTGGFNTEAF
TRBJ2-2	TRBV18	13	ASSPQSGRSGELF
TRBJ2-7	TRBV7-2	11	ASSPRVIGEQY
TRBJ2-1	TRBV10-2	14	ASRYGLAGTYNEQF
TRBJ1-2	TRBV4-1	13	ASSQERGPAGGYT
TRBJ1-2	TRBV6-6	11	ASRDRGNYGYT
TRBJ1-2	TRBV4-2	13	ASSQALAGTYGYT
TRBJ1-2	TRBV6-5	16	ASFYWVGATSENYGYT